This T cell receptor beta chain was documented in a study of OX40 agonist ivuxolimab in advanced cancers. Trimming removed 4 bases from V and 5 bases from J, with 9 bases in between. The germline V gene encodes CDR1 KGHSH and CDR2 LQKENI. The CDR3 loop spans 12 amino acids. TCRdb keeps only in-frame clones here, not all; method: immunoSEQ multiplex PCR. The table has 95,000 to 150,000 clones, approximately 92% seen once. The specimen comprised CD4+ or CD8+ T cells sorted from blood, sampled in a trial of the OX40 agonist ivuxolimab. The TCR sequence derives from an adult with an advanced solid tumor such as melanoma, head and neck, liver or kidney cancer. The chain is built from TRBV18 and TRBJ2-7; D is undetermined. The DNA for the CDR3 is TGTGCCAGCTCACTCAGTAGTAACGAGCAGTACTTC. Its translation: CASSLSSNEQYF.